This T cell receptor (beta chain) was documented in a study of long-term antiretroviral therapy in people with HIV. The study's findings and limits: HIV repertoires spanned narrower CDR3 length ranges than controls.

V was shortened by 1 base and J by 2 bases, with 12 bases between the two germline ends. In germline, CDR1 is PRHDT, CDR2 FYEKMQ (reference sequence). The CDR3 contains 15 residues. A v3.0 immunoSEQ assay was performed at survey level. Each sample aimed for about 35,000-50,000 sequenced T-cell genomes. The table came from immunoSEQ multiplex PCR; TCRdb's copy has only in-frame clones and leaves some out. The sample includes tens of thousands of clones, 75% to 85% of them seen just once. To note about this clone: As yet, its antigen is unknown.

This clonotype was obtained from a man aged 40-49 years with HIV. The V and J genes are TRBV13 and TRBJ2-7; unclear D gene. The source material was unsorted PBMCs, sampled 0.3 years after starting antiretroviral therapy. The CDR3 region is CASSLAIVGAYEQYF. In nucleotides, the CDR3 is TGTGCCAGCAGCTTAGCCATCGTTGGTGCCTACGAGCAGTACTTC.